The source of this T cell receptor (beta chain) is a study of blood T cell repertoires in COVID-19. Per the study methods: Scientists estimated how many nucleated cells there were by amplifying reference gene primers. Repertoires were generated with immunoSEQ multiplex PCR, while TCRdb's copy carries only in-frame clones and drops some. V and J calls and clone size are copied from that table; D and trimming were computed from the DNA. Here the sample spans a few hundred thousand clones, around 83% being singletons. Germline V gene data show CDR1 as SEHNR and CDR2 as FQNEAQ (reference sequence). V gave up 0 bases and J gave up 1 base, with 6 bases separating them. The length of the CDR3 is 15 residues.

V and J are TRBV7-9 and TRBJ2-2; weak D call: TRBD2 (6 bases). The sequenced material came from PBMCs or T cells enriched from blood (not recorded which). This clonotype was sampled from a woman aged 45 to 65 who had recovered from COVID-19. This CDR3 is CASSLAGGNTGELFF. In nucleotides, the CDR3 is TGTGCCAGCAGCTTAGCGGGGGGGAACACCGGGGAGCTGTTTTTT.